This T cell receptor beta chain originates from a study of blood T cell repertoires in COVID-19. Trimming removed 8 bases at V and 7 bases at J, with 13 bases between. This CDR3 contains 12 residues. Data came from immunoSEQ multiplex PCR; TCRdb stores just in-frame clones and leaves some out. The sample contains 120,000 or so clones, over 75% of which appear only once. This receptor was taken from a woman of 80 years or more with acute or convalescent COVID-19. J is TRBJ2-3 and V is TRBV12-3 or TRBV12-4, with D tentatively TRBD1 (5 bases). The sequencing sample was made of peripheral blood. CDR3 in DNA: TGTGCCAGCCACTCCCAGGGAAATACGCAGTATTTT. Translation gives CASHSQGNTQYF.